The TCR beta chain described here comes from a study of OX40 agonist ivuxolimab in advanced cancers. Study-wide background: Age averaged around 60 years (range roughly 23 to 79), and roughly 82% were male. Overall study results and limits: CD4+ T cells averaged fewer expanded clones than CD8+ T cells. The authors did not determine the antigen specificity of the expanded peripheral T cells.

Germline CDR1 is MNHEY and CDR2 is SVGAGI. V was clipped by 5 bases and J by 6 bases, with 16 bases between them. The CDR3 consists of 15 residues. On this clone itself: Its target is not known.

Profiling relied on immunoSEQ multiplex PCR, and the TCRdb table lists in-frame clones only, not all of them. The sample has about 47,000 clones, approximately 79% seen once; the top ten hold over 1.5%. Collection of blood occurred at baseline, at cycle 4 day 1, and at cycle 7 day 1. The sequence was collected from an adult with an advanced solid tumor such as melanoma, head and neck, liver or kidney cancer. This sequence joins TRBV6-5 and TRBJ1-4; possibly TRBD1 for D (6 bases). The sample here was CD4+ or CD8+ T cells sorted from blood, taken in a trial of the OX40 agonist ivuxolimab. The CDR3 spells CASSTTGPEDEKLFF. As DNA, the CDR3 is TGTGCCAGCAGTACCACAGGGCCGGAAGATGAAAAACTGTTTTTT.